A selection of T cell receptor beta chains follows, all from one sample in a study of human T cells and chemical hapten exposure. A single record per CDR3 protein comes from TCRdb applying MiXCR to the RACE reads. Found here are under 45,000 distinct CDR3 sequences, about 9.4% of them singletons; the top ten hold 27%. The input for sequencing was whole blood, taken in connection with sensitization to the hapten diphenylcyclopropenone (DPC). The source of these receptors is a man aged 50 to 59 with alopecia areata. Some clones in this sample may be carry-over from other donors' samples. The CDR3 runs from the conserved cysteine through the conserved F or W. Each record gives: D gene, V gene, CDR3 protein. The D gene is left open where the match is weak.

>.|TRBV3-1
CASSFRLSNEQFF
>.|TRBV12-3/TRBV12-4
CASRPGGGLAKNIQYF
>TRBD2|TRBV28
CASDPASAGGTYEQYF
>.|TRBV28
CASRGFSGQAYEQYF
>.|TRBV10-3
CAISESGGNTEAFF
>TRBD2|TRBV10-3
CAISDLNVRLAGSHNEQFF
>.|TRBV3-1
CASSQVRGFSSYNEQFF
>.|TRBV11-2
CASVQGFSSPLHF
>TRBD1|TRBV28
CASTSTGGNTYEQYF
>TRBD2|TRBV10-1
CASSDAGGAVYNEQFF
>TRBD2|TRBV5-4
CASSLDGPSGRPISPNEQFF
>TRBD2|TRBV2
CASSATSGNTKNIQYF
>.|TRBV23-1
CASSQSGYLLAKNIQYF
>.|TRBV7-2
CASSLSRVGNIQYF
>.|TRBV27
CASSFVGGTDTQYF
>TRBD2|TRBV4-1
CASSHLAAAYNEQFF
>TRBD1|TRBV29-1
CSAAYGTGGKETQYF
>TRBD1|TRBV18
CASSAPRGPGQGSQPQHF
>.|TRBV4-3
CASFKAWGEQYF
>.|TRBV30
CAWSPRDEQFF
>TRBD1|TRBV11-2
CASSLEGQGTEGYTF
>.|TRBV29-1
CSVDLAGDYGYTF
>.|TRBV3-1
CASSPGPVYEQYF
>TRBD1|TRBV29-1
CSATGTGGTDTQYF
>TRBD1|TRBV7-9
CASSPIGTGQETQYF
>TRBD2|TRBV6-2/TRBV6-3
CASRPLAGPSTDTQYF
>.|TRBV6-5
CASTVLSGSPHEQFF
>TRBD1|TRBV2
CASSQGENTEAFF
>.|TRBV6-6
CASSYSIQGGGYTF
>TRBD2|TRBV7-8
CASSLGAGEGYNEQFF
>.|TRBV11-2
CASSPWVSETQYF
>.|TRBV5-4
CASSGWGSGANVLTF
>.|TRBV6-2/TRBV6-3
CASSPRDTGELFF
>.|TRBV20-1
CSAFPNARNQPQHF
>.|TRBV7-9
CASSRLAYNEQFF
>.|TRBV20-1
CSAWEAEGNTEAFF
>.|TRBV4-1
CASGNYGYTF
>.|TRBV6-5
CASSPSLRAESEKLFF
>TRBD2|TRBV7-9
CASSLGTSGRQALRDEQFF
>TRBD1|TRBV6-5
CASSRGTASYEQYF
>.|TRBV29-1
CSVESGGETQYF
>TRBD2|TRBV11-2
CASRWRGGSYEQYF
>TRBD2|TRBV5-8
CASSLGLAGKNEQFF
>.|TRBV29-1
CSVVAQGGGELFF
>.|TRBV6-6
CASSYSTGGRRSGNTIYF
>TRBD1|TRBV3-1
CASSQDLSDRGYGYTF